A single sample gave rise to the 23 T cell receptor beta chains below, sequenced in a study of T cell responses to AZD1222 COVID-19 vaccine. Only in-frame clones appear in the TCRdb table, and some are missing; sequencing was by immunoSEQ multiplex PCR. The sample lists around 160,000 clones; approximately 90% were seen once. The input for sequencing was peripheral blood, taken on day 0 of MenACWY control vaccination. The receptors originated from an adult in good health.

The J gene is TRBJ2-5, the V gene TRBV7-9; 13 bases match TRBD2. The germline CDR1 and CDR2 sequences are SEHNR and FQNEAQ (reference sequence). The CDR3 is 18 amino acids. After removal of 1 base from V and 5 bases from J, the junction contained 10 bases not matched to a gene. CDR3: CASSLGGSGLAGEETQYF. CDR3 nucleotides: TGTGCCAGCAGCTTAGGGGGGAGTGGACTAGCGGGAGAGGAGACCCAGTACTTC.

In its sample, this clone was seen once. V gene TRBV18 combines with J gene TRBJ1-3; 7 nucleotides match TRBD1. Germline CDR1 is KGHSH and CDR2 is LQKENI. The CDR3 is made up of 14 amino acids. After removal of 1 base from V and 6 bases from J, the junction contained 3 bases not matched to a gene. The CDR3 loop is CASSPRTGENTIYF. The CDR3 DNA sequence: TGTGCCAGCTCACCACGGACAGGTGAAAACACCATATATTTT.

The chain is built from TRBV30 and TRBJ2-7; the match to TRBD1 covers 7 bases. The CDR3 covers 15 residues. The germline gives CDR1 GTSNPN, CDR2 SVGIG (reference sequence). V shed 5 bases and J 0 bases; nucleotides not matched to a gene: 10. CDR3 amino acids: CAWASTGRPSYEQYF. CDR3 DNA sequence: TGTGCCTGGGCCTCGACAGGGAGACCCTCCTACGAGCAGTACTTC.

This chain uses TRBV5-1 with TRBJ2-5; D is perhaps TRBD1 or TRBD2 (7 bases each). Germline CDR1 SGHRS, CDR2 YFSETQ. V was clipped by 4 bases and J by 5 bases, with 15 bases between them. CDR3 length: 14 amino acids. CDR3 coding DNA: TGCGCCAGCAGCAGCGGGACAGCCGAGGAGACCCAGTACTTC. Protein sequence: CASSSGTAEETQYF.

This clone was recorded once. The V gene is TRBV27, the J gene TRBJ2-6, with TRBD2 matching 10 bases. In germline, CDR1 is MNHEY, CDR2 SMNVEV (reference sequence). After removal of 8 bases from V and 4 bases from J, the junction contained 5 bases not matched to a gene. The CDR3 has 15 residues. The CDR3 nucleotides are TGTGCCAGCGGGCTAGCGGGAGAAGGGGCCAACGTCCTGACTTTC. Translated, it gives CASGLAGEGANVLTF.

J is TRBJ2-7 and V is TRBV5-4, with unresolved D. Germline-derived CDR1 and CDR2 are SGHNT and YYREEE (reference sequence). V shed 1 base and J shed 5 bases, with 13 bases lying between them. This CDR3 is built from 14 residues. CDR3 amino acids: CASSLPQRVDEQYF. The CDR3 DNA reads as TGTGCCAGCAGCTTGCCCCAGCGTGTAGACGAGCAGTACTTC. Complete variable domain (other parts from reference TRBV5-4 and TRBJ2-7): ETGVTQSPTHLIKTRGQQVTLRCSSQSGHNTVSWYQQALGQGPQFIFQYYREEENGRGNFPPRFSGLQFPNYSSELNVNALELDDSALYLCASSLPQRVDEQYFGPGTRLTVT.

This clone occurred once. This chain joins TRBV30 and TRBJ1-1, with a tentative D call TRBD1 (5 bases). The germline gives CDR1 GTSNPN, CDR2 SVGIG (reference sequence). The ends were cut back, 2 bases at V and 2 bases at J, with 15 bases in the middle. This CDR3 contains 15 residues. CDR3 amino acids: CAWSLAGTANTEAFF. In nucleotides, the CDR3 is TGTGCCTGGAGTTTGGCCGGGACGGCCAACACTGAAGCTTTCTTT.

Worth noting for this clone: This specimen includes other DNA sequences encoding the same CDR3. The J gene is TRBJ1-2, the V gene TRBV12-3 or TRBV12-4; D call uncertain. The V end was cut by 2 bases, the J end by 5 bases, with 6 bases between. This CDR3 is 12 amino acids long. The CDR3 DNA reads as TGTGCCAGCAGTTTACTGGGGTATGGCTACACCTTC. The encoded protein is CASSLLGYGYTF.

The V and J genes are TRBV3-1 (or the pseudogene TRBV3-2) and TRBJ1-3, with unresolved D. The CDR3 consists of 13 residues. Germline CDR1 and CDR2: LGHDT and YNNKEL (reference sequence). V dropped 4 bases and J dropped 4 bases, with 8 bases sitting between them. The CDR3 reads CASSPTLGNTIYF. As DNA, the CDR3 is TGTGCCAGCAGCCCGACGCTGGGAAACACCATATATTTT.

CDR3 sequence: CASNNRGNQPQHF. The CDR3 DNA reads TGTGCCAGCAATAACAGGGGCAATCAGCCCCAGCATTTT. This chain uses TRBV19 with TRBJ1-5; D might be TRBD1 (6 bases). The germline CDR1 and CDR2 sequences are LNHDA and SQIVND (reference sequence). There are 13 residues in the CDR3. V shed 9 bases and J shed 2 bases, with 11 bases lying between them.

This rearrangement joins TRBV6-2 or TRBV6-3 to TRBJ2-7, with 8 bases that match TRBD2. The CDR3 length is 14 residues. V shed 5 bases and J 7 bases; nucleotides not matched to a gene: 10. The germline V gene has CDR1 MNHEY and CDR2 SVGEGT. CDR3 bases: TGTGCCAGCAGTCTAAGTTCGGGAGGGAGTGAGCAGTACTTC. It is translated as CASSLSSGGSEQYF.

This rearrangement joins TRBV4-2 to TRBJ2-5; TRBD2 matches 8 bases. V gave up 0 bases and J gave up 5 bases; unmatched junction bases: 8. CDR3 length: 16 residues. Looked up from germline, CDR1 is LGHNA and CDR2 is YNFKEQ. The CDR3, as DNA: TGTGCCAGCAGCCAAGATCCGGGGGGGGCGGAGGAGACCCAGTACTTC. Protein: CASSQDPGGAEETQYF.

V is TRBV23-1 and J is TRBJ2-3; TRBD1 or TRBD2 may be the D gene (5 bases each). Being an ORF, TRBV23-1 has a function that is uncertain. Deletions cut 7 bases from V and 4 bases from J, with 12 bases between. The CDR3 spans 13 residues. CDR3 bases: TGCGCCAGCACCCGGGACCCCGCAGATACGCAGTATTTT. Its translation is CASTRDPADTQYF.

CDR3 amino acids: CASSLLGRRGPNTEAFF. DNA for the CDR3: TGTGCCAGCAGCTTACTAGGGAGGAGGGGGCCGAACACTGAAGCTTTCTTT. The V call is TRBV7-9, the J call TRBJ1-1; TRBD1 matches 7 bases. The ends lost 2 bases at V and 1 base at J; junction bases unmatched: 10. There are 17 residues in the CDR3. Per the germline V gene, CDR1 is SEHNR and CDR2 is FQNEAQ (reference sequence).

The CDR3, as DNA: TGTGCCAGCTTGAGCGGGCAAAGCACAGATACGCAGTATTTT. Amino acids: CASLSGQSTDTQYF. The V call is TRBV2, the J call TRBJ2-3, with D perhaps matching TRBD2 (6 bases). The CDR3 sequence is 14 residues long. V was cut by 8 bases and J by 0 bases, with 12 bases left in between. Germline V gene lookup returns CDR1 SNHLY and CDR2 FYNNEI. The full variable domain, in which reference TRBV2 and TRBJ2-3 provide the parts outside the CDR3, is EPEVTQTPSHQVTQMGQEVILRCVPISNHLYFYWYRQILGQKVEFLVSFYNNEISEKSEIFDDQFSVERPDGSNFTLKIRSTKLEDSAMYFCASLSGQSTDTQYFGPGTRLTVL.

The chain carries TRBV7-9 and TRBJ2-7; possibly TRBD1 for D (6 bases). Trimming took 3 bases from V and 3 from J, leaving 9 bases between them. The germline V gene has CDR1 SEHNR and CDR2 FQNEAQ (reference sequence). The CDR3 consists of 13 residues. CDR3 nucleotides: TGTGCCAGCAGCTTGGACAGTTTCTACGAGCAGTACTTC. Translating gives CASSLDSFYEQYF.

J is TRBJ2-1 and V is TRBV7-8; TRBD1 matches at 9 bases. Germline values: CDR1 SGHVS, CDR2 FQNEAQ. The V segment lost 2 bases and the J segment 4 bases; nucleotides outside the gene matches: 6. This CDR3 is built from 16 residues. In DNA, the CDR3 is TGTGCCAGCAGCTTATTTGGACAGGGGCTTTACAATGAGCAGTTCTTC. Translation: CASSLFGQGLYNEQFF.

The chain combines TRBV9 with TRBJ1-1, with TRBD1 as a possible D gene (5 bases). CDR1 SGDLS and CDR2 YYNGEE come from the germline V gene. CDR3 length: 16 amino acids. The V end was cut by 0 bases, the J end by 3 bases, with 15 bases between. The CDR3 DNA reads TGTGCCAGCAGCGTAGTCGGTGGGCCCAGGGACACTGAAGCTTTCTTT. Translation: CASSVVGGPRDTEAFF.

This clone was seen a single time. This chain joins TRBV30 and TRBJ1-2; D is perhaps TRBD1 (6 bases). CDR3 length: 13 amino acids. V lost 0 bases and J 4 bases, leaving 9 bases between the germline ends. CDR1 is GTSNPN, CDR2 SVGIG, per germline (reference sequence). For the CDR3, the DNA is TGTGCCTGGAGTGTGAAAGGGGGCTATGGCTACACCTTC. Amino acid sequence: CAWSVKGGYGYTF.

The chain recombines TRBV18 with TRBJ1-6, with D unresolved. Trimming removed 1 base from V and 7 bases from J, with 11 bases in between. This CDR3 has 15 residues. Germline values: CDR1 KGHSH, CDR2 LQKENI. The CDR3 DNA follows: TGTGCCAGCTCACCACAATCCTCCGAGAATTCACCCCTCCACTTT. Protein sequence: CASSPQSSENSPLHF.

This clone appeared once. The chain carries TRBV7-2 and TRBJ1-6; D remains unclear. The CDR3 sequence is 14 residues long. CDR1 and CDR2 from the germline V gene are SGHTA and FQGNSA. V gave up 3 bases and J gave up 5 bases, with 8 bases separating them. Here the CDR3 reads CASSLGGNNSPLHF. CDR3 DNA sequence: TGTGCCAGCAGCTTGGGAGGGAATAATTCACCCCTCCACTTT.

This chain connects TRBV5-4 to TRBJ2-7; TRBD2 aligns across 13 bases. Germline CDR1 and CDR2: SGHNT and YYREEE (reference sequence). V lost 5 bases to trimming and J lost 4 bases; unmatched junction nucleotides: 9. The length of the CDR3 is 16 residues. Here the CDR3 reads CASSPGGLAGQYEQYF. CDR3 DNA: TGTGCCAGCAGTCCAGGGGGACTAGCGGGACAATACGAGCAGTACTTC.

This chain links TRBV7-6 with TRBJ2-5; D is unresolved. This CDR3 has 11 residues. Germline-derived CDR1 and CDR2 are SGHVS and FNYEAQ. Trimming cost V 7 bases and J 5 bases, with 8 bases left between them. As DNA, the CDR3 is TGTGCCAGCACCACTTGGGAGACCCAGTACTTC. This gives the protein CASTTWETQYF.